This entry concerns a single T cell receptor (beta chain). Antigen unknown. This PCR relied on a set of 60 Vbeta primers and 13 Jbeta primers. Sequencing was performed with immunoSEQ multiplex PCR; in TCRdb, only in-frame clones are kept and a portion is missing. This sample carries 210,000 or so clones, over 65% of them seen once, and the ten largest clones take 15% to 17%. This CDR3 has 13 amino acids. V lost 6 bases, J lost 8 bases, and 16 bases lay in between. Per germline, CDR1 SGHAT and CDR2 FQNNGV. The data were taken from a study of cytomegalovirus exposure and HLA in healthy donors. Study results and caveats: In vitro work confirmed that three CMV-associated chains recognize CMV antigens.

The sequenced sample was PBMCs. The receptor's source is a man aged 35 to 55 in good health and CMV-seronegative. The chain has TRBV11-2 and TRBJ1-2; D unclear. The CDR3: CASSDSEGGGYTF. CDR3 nucleotide sequence: TGTGCCAGCAGTGACTCTGAGGGTGGGGGCTACACCTTC.